Listed below are T cell receptor beta chains from one sample, sequenced in a study of shared clonotypes between healthy human individuals. Measured with immunoSEQ multiplex PCR; TCRdb has only the in-frame clones, and not every one. The sample has 2 million to 2.5 million clones; about nine tenths are singletons. The material sequenced was naive CD4+ T cells from PBMCs. The receptors were sampled from a man between 18 and 35 years old in good health. Some clones in this sample may be carry-over from other donors' samples. The CDR3 runs from the conserved cysteine through the conserved F or W. Fields, in order: CDR3 DNA, CDR3 protein, V gene, clone size, J gene, CDR3 length, D gene. A D gene is named only where the DNA matches it firmly. For some rows the clone size is stated as once, few or many, or as a class when expanded; others skip it.

cdr3_nt: TGTGCCAGCAGAAACCTTAAAGGGGGAAACACCATATATTTT
cdr3_aa: CASRNLKGGNTIYF
v_call: TRBV27
clone_size: NA
j_call: TRBJ1-3
cdr3_length: 14
d_call: NA

cdr3_nt: TGCGCCAGCAGCGCCGGGACAGTGACATACGAGCAGTACTTC
cdr3_aa: CASSAGTVTYEQYF
v_call: TRBV5-1
clone_size: NA
j_call: TRBJ2-7
cdr3_length: 14
d_call: TRBD1

cdr3_nt: TGTGCCAGCAGCCCGGGCAGGGGGGGCTCTGGAAACACCATATATTTT
cdr3_aa: CASSPGRGGSGNTIYF
v_call: TRBV9
clone_size: NA
j_call: TRBJ1-3
cdr3_length: 16
d_call: TRBD1

cdr3_nt: TGTGCCAGCAGTCCCCCGGGACTAGCGGGTGGGAATGAGCAGTTCTTC
cdr3_aa: CASSPPGLAGGNEQFF
v_call: TRBV7-2
clone_size: NA
j_call: TRBJ2-1
cdr3_length: 16
d_call: TRBD2

cdr3_nt: TGTGCCAGCAGCTTACGGCAAAGCAATCAGCCCCAGCATTTT
cdr3_aa: CASSLRQSNQPQHF
v_call: TRBV7-2
clone_size: NA
j_call: TRBJ1-5
cdr3_length: 14
d_call: NA

cdr3_nt: TGTGCCAGCAGCTTGGGGCCGGCATTTAGGACCCAGTACTTC
cdr3_aa: CASSLGPAFRTQYF
v_call: TRBV5-6
clone_size: NA
j_call: TRBJ2-5
cdr3_length: 14
d_call: NA

cdr3_nt: TGCGCCAGCAGCCTGGGCTTGGAGACCCAGTACTTC
cdr3_aa: CASSLGLETQYF
v_call: TRBV5-1
clone_size: NA
j_call: TRBJ2-5
cdr3_length: 12
d_call: NA

cdr3_nt: TGCAGCGTTGCCCCTCGGGACACGCAGTATTTT
cdr3_aa: CSVAPRDTQYF
v_call: TRBV29-1
clone_size: NA
j_call: TRBJ2-3
cdr3_length: 11
d_call: NA

cdr3_nt: TGCGCCAGCAGCTTGGCCGGTCAGGATAATTCACCCCTCCACTTT
cdr3_aa: CASSLAGQDNSPLHF
v_call: TRBV5-1
clone_size: NA
j_call: TRBJ1-6
cdr3_length: 15
d_call: NA

cdr3_nt: TGTGCCAGCAGCCCCTGGAGCTACGAGCAGTACTTC
cdr3_aa: CASSPWSYEQYF
v_call: TRBV7-2
clone_size: NA
j_call: TRBJ2-7
cdr3_length: 12
d_call: NA

cdr3_nt: TGTGCCTGGAGGCGACTAGCGCATACCTACGAGCAGTACTTC
cdr3_aa: CAWRRLAHTYEQYF
v_call: TRBV30
clone_size: NA
j_call: TRBJ2-7
cdr3_length: 14
d_call: TRBD2

cdr3_nt: TGTGCCAGCAGCTTGAATGGCGGGGATCAGCCCCAGCATTTT
cdr3_aa: CASSLNGGDQPQHF
v_call: TRBV5-5
clone_size: NA
j_call: TRBJ1-5
cdr3_length: 14
d_call: NA

cdr3_nt: TGTGCCAGCTCACGACAGGGGGGGTCCTACGAGCAGTACTTC
cdr3_aa: CASSRQGGSYEQYF
v_call: TRBV18
clone_size: NA
j_call: TRBJ2-7
cdr3_length: 14
d_call: TRBD1

cdr3_nt: TGTGCCAGCACGAATGGGCTAGCGGGTTACAATGAGCAGTTCTTC
cdr3_aa: CASTNGLAGYNEQFF
v_call: TRBV2
clone_size: NA
j_call: TRBJ2-1
cdr3_length: 15
d_call: TRBD2

cdr3_nt: TGTGCCAGCAGTTATTGGGTGGCGAACACTGAAGCTTTCTTT
cdr3_aa: CASSYWVANTEAFF
v_call: TRBV6-6
clone_size: NA
j_call: TRBJ1-1
cdr3_length: 14
d_call: NA

cdr3_nt: TGCGCCAGCGATACCTTGGGATGGAATCAGCCCCAGCATTTT
cdr3_aa: CASDTLGWNQPQHF
v_call: TRBV23-1
clone_size: NA
j_call: TRBJ1-5
cdr3_length: 14
d_call: NA

cdr3_nt: TGTGCCAGCAGTTTAGTGCCCTTGGTCGGATATCAGCCCCAGCATTTT
cdr3_aa: CASSLVPLVGYQPQHF
v_call: TRBV27
clone_size: NA
j_call: TRBJ1-5
cdr3_length: 16
d_call: NA

cdr3_nt: TGTGCCAGCAGTTTAGAACTAGCGACAGATACGCAGTATTTT
cdr3_aa: CASSLELATDTQYF
v_call: TRBV28
clone_size: NA
j_call: TRBJ2-3
cdr3_length: 14
d_call: TRBD2

cdr3_nt: TGTGCCAGCAGGAAGATCAGGGACGGGACCCAGTACTTC
cdr3_aa: CASRKIRDGTQYF
v_call: TRBV27
clone_size: NA
j_call: TRBJ2-5
cdr3_length: 13
d_call: NA

cdr3_nt: TGTGCCAGCAGCCAAGATGAGGTGCGTAGCGGGAGTATATATACGCAGTATTTT
cdr3_aa: CASSQDEVRSGSIYTQYF
v_call: TRBV4-2
clone_size: NA
j_call: TRBJ2-3
cdr3_length: 18
d_call: TRBD2

cdr3_nt: TGTGCCAGCAGCCAACAAGGACGGTCCAATAGCAATCAGCCCCAGCATTTT
cdr3_aa: CASSQQGRSNSNQPQHF
v_call: TRBV4-2
clone_size: NA
j_call: TRBJ1-5
cdr3_length: 17
d_call: NA

cdr3_nt: TGTGCCAGCAGTGGGGGACTAGCGGGAGCCAACTACGAGCAGTACTTC
cdr3_aa: CASSGGLAGANYEQYF
v_call: TRBV6-1
clone_size: NA
j_call: TRBJ2-7
cdr3_length: 16
d_call: TRBD2

cdr3_nt: TGTGCCTGGAGTTCTCGGACTAGCGGCGTCTACGAGCAGTACTTC
cdr3_aa: CAWSSRTSGVYEQYF
v_call: TRBV30
clone_size: NA
j_call: TRBJ2-7
cdr3_length: 15
d_call: TRBD2

cdr3_nt: TGTGCCAGTGGGACGTACGAGCAGTACTTC
cdr3_aa: CASGTYEQYF
v_call: TRBV7-2
clone_size: NA
j_call: TRBJ2-7
cdr3_length: 10
d_call: NA

cdr3_nt: TGTGCCAGCAGCGTAAGCACAAGGGATGAGCAGTTCTTC
cdr3_aa: CASSVSTRDEQFF
v_call: TRBV9
clone_size: NA
j_call: TRBJ2-1
cdr3_length: 13
d_call: NA

cdr3_nt: TGTGCCAGCAGCTTAATAGGGCGATTCGAGGGAAAAAATCAGCCCCAGCATTTT
cdr3_aa: CASSLIGRFEGKNQPQHF
v_call: TRBV11-2
clone_size: NA
j_call: TRBJ1-5
cdr3_length: 18
d_call: NA

cdr3_nt: TGTGCCAGCAGCCAAGGTCGGGGGGCCATCCTCGAGCAGTACTTC
cdr3_aa: CASSQGRGAILEQYF
v_call: TRBV14
clone_size: NA
j_call: TRBJ2-7
cdr3_length: 15
d_call: NA

cdr3_nt: TGTGCCAGCAGTGTGGACAGGGACGAGCAGTACTTC
cdr3_aa: CASSVDRDEQYF
v_call: TRBV6-4
clone_size: NA
j_call: TRBJ2-7
cdr3_length: 12
d_call: TRBD1

cdr3_nt: TGCGCCAGCCGACGACTAGCGGGGGCCTCCTACAATGAGCAGTTCTTC
cdr3_aa: CASRRLAGASYNEQFF
v_call: TRBV5-1
clone_size: NA
j_call: TRBJ2-1
cdr3_length: 16
d_call: TRBD2

cdr3_nt: TGTGCCAGCAACGGACAGGGGCAAACTAATGAAAAACTGTTTTTT
cdr3_aa: CASNGQGQTNEKLFF
v_call: TRBV7-9
clone_size: NA
j_call: TRBJ1-4
cdr3_length: 15
d_call: TRBD1

cdr3_nt: TGTGCCAGCAGCATAGTAGGTGGCTCCCCTCAAGAGACCCAGTACTTC
cdr3_aa: CASSIVGGSPQETQYF
v_call: TRBV7-2
clone_size: NA
j_call: TRBJ2-5
cdr3_length: 16
d_call: NA

cdr3_nt: TGCGCCAGCAGCTTGTCGACAGGGGCCGGGATGGGTGGCTACACCTTC
cdr3_aa: CASSLSTGAGMGGYTF
v_call: TRBV5-1
clone_size: NA
j_call: TRBJ1-2
cdr3_length: 16
d_call: TRBD1

cdr3_nt: TGTGCCAGTAGTGTCACTAGCGGGAGAGGCGAGCAGTACTTC
cdr3_aa: CASSVTSGRGEQYF
v_call: TRBV19
clone_size: NA
j_call: TRBJ2-7
cdr3_length: 14
d_call: TRBD2

cdr3_nt: TGTGCCAGCTCGCTGGGACAGCTTATGAACACCGGGGAGCTGTTTTTT
cdr3_aa: CASSLGQLMNTGELFF
v_call: TRBV18
clone_size: NA
j_call: TRBJ2-2
cdr3_length: 16
d_call: TRBD1

cdr3_nt: TGCGCCAGCAGCCAAGTCAGGGGAGTCTATGGCTACACCTTC
cdr3_aa: CASSQVRGVYGYTF
v_call: TRBV4-3
clone_size: NA
j_call: TRBJ1-2
cdr3_length: 14
d_call: NA

cdr3_nt: TGTGCCAGCAGCAGGGGTTACGAGCAGTACTTC
cdr3_aa: CASSRGYEQYF
v_call: TRBV28
clone_size: NA
j_call: TRBJ2-7
cdr3_length: 11
d_call: NA

cdr3_nt: TGCAGCGTTGGGACCCTAGCGGTTAGCGAGCAGTACTTC
cdr3_aa: CSVGTLAVSEQYF
v_call: TRBV29-1
clone_size: NA
j_call: TRBJ2-7
cdr3_length: 13
d_call: TRBD2

cdr3_nt: TGTGCCGGGAATAGGCGAGTCACCGGGGAGCTGTTTTTT
cdr3_aa: CAGNRRVTGELFF
v_call: TRBV30
clone_size: NA
j_call: TRBJ2-2
cdr3_length: 13
d_call: NA

cdr3_nt: TGCGCCAGCAGCAATAGCGGGAGGGAACGCGGTGAGCAGTTCTTC
cdr3_aa: CASSNSGRERGEQFF
v_call: TRBV5-1
clone_size: NA
j_call: TRBJ2-1
cdr3_length: 15
d_call: TRBD2

cdr3_nt: TGTGCCAGCAGTTTCGGGGGCTACAATGAGCAGTTCTTC
cdr3_aa: CASSFGGYNEQFF
v_call: TRBV27
clone_size: NA
j_call: TRBJ2-1
cdr3_length: 13
d_call: NA

cdr3_nt: TGTGCCAGCGGACCCCGGGTTCCTTCCTCTGAAGCTTTCTTT
cdr3_aa: CASGPRVPSSEAFF
v_call: TRBV25-1
clone_size: NA
j_call: TRBJ1-1
cdr3_length: 14
d_call: NA

cdr3_nt: TGTGCCAGCAGCTTATCAAGCAATCAGCCCCAGCATTTT
cdr3_aa: CASSLSSNQPQHF
v_call: TRBV7-9
clone_size: NA
j_call: TRBJ1-5
cdr3_length: 13
d_call: NA

cdr3_nt: TGTGCCAGCAGCCCCCGAATACTAGCGGGAGGGTACAATGAGCAGTTCTTC
cdr3_aa: CASSPRILAGGYNEQFF
v_call: TRBV7-2
clone_size: NA
j_call: TRBJ2-1
cdr3_length: 17
d_call: TRBD2

cdr3_nt: TGTGCCAGTAGTATAGGTGCGGGGGGCTCCTACGAGCAGTACTTC
cdr3_aa: CASSIGAGGSYEQYF
v_call: TRBV19
clone_size: NA
j_call: TRBJ2-7
cdr3_length: 15
d_call: TRBD2

cdr3_nt: TGTGCCAGCAGCTTAGCCGGGGCGGCACGCCTAGGCACAGATACGCAGTATTTT
cdr3_aa: CASSLAGAARLGTDTQYF
v_call: TRBV7-2
clone_size: NA
j_call: TRBJ2-3
cdr3_length: 18
d_call: NA

cdr3_nt: TGTGCCAGCAGCTTAGGGCAGGGGATTTACGAGCAGTACTTC
cdr3_aa: CASSLGQGIYEQYF
v_call: TRBV7-9
clone_size: once
j_call: TRBJ2-7
cdr3_length: 14
d_call: NA

cdr3_nt: TGTGCCAGCAGCTTACAGGGGGCCCGAAAAGCTTTCTTT
cdr3_aa: CASSLQGARKAFF
v_call: TRBV5-6
clone_size: NA
j_call: TRBJ1-1
cdr3_length: 13
d_call: TRBD1

cdr3_nt: TGTGCCAGTAGTTCAGGGTTGTACTATGGCTACACCTTC
cdr3_aa: CASSSGLYYGYTF
v_call: TRBV19
clone_size: NA
j_call: TRBJ1-2
cdr3_length: 13
d_call: NA

cdr3_nt: TGTGCCAGCAGCCCAGACCGAGATACGCAGTATTTT
cdr3_aa: CASSPDRDTQYF
v_call: TRBV7-8
clone_size: NA
j_call: TRBJ2-3
cdr3_length: 12
d_call: NA

cdr3_nt: TGTGCCAGCTTCGGAGCGGGAGTTACAGATACGCAGTATTTT
cdr3_aa: CASFGAGVTDTQYF
v_call: TRBV18
clone_size: NA
j_call: TRBJ2-3
cdr3_length: 14
d_call: TRBD2

cdr3_nt: TGTGCCAGCAGCTTAGCCGGGGACGAGCAGTACTTC
cdr3_aa: CASSLAGDEQYF
v_call: TRBV7-9
clone_size: NA
j_call: TRBJ2-7
cdr3_length: 12
d_call: NA

cdr3_nt: TGTGCCAGCAGCTTGGAGTCCGGGACAGGAGTTAGAGGTGGCTACACCTTC
cdr3_aa: CASSLESGTGVRGGYTF
v_call: TRBV5-5
clone_size: NA
j_call: TRBJ1-2
cdr3_length: 17
d_call: TRBD1

cdr3_nt: TGTGCCATCAGTGACAGGGAAAAACTGTTTTTT
cdr3_aa: CAISDREKLFF
v_call: TRBV10-3
clone_size: NA
j_call: TRBJ1-4
cdr3_length: 11
d_call: NA

cdr3_nt: TGTGCCAGCACCCCAGGGCCAACTCGGAATGAGCAGTTCTTC
cdr3_aa: CASTPGPTRNEQFF
v_call: TRBV27
clone_size: NA
j_call: TRBJ2-1
cdr3_length: 14
d_call: NA